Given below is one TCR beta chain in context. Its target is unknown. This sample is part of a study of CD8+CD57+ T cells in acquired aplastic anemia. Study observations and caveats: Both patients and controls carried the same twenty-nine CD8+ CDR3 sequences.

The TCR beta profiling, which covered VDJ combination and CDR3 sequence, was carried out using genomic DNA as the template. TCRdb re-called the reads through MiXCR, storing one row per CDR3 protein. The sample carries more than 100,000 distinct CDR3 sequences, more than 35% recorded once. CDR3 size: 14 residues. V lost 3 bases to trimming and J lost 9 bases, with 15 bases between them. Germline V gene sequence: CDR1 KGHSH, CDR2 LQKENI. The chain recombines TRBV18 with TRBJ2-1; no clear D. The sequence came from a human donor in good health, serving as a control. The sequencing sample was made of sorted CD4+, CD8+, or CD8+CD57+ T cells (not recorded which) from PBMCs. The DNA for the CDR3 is TGTGCCAGCTCACCCGGTGGCCCCACAACTGAGCAGTTCTTC. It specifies CASSPGGPTTEQFF.